Below are 29 T cell receptor beta chains sequenced from a single sample in a study of CD8 T cells in Susac syndrome. Random hexamers were used to reverse transcribe about 0.5 to 1 ug of RNA. TCRdb redid the calling of the immunoSEQ multiplex PCR reads with MiXCR, one entry per CDR3 protein. The table shows 95,000 to 150,000 distinct CDR3 sequences, with under 96% occurring only once. The specimen was CD4+ T cells from PBMCs. All receptors come from a human donor with Susac syndrome.

V gene TRBV10-3 combines with J gene TRBJ1-3, with D hard to call. Germline-derived CDR1 and CDR2 are ENHRY and SYGVKD. Trimming pared 3 bases from V and 16 bases from J, leaving 19 bases between. CDR3 length: 13 amino acids. This CDR3 is CAISEPWQDRTYF. In nucleotides, the CDR3 is TGTGCCATCAGTGAACCTTGGCAGGACCGGACCTATTTT.

The count of this clonotype is one. The chain employs TRBV15 and TRBJ2-3; D is perhaps TRBD2 (5 bases). The V gene's germline CDR1 is LNHNV and CDR2 YYDKDF (reference sequence). The CDR3 contains 16 residues. V was shortened by 0 bases and J by 0 bases, with 10 bases between the two germline ends. The CDR3 sequence is CATSRDLRGSTDTQYF. DNA of the CDR3: TGTGCCACCAGCAGAGATTTACGCGGGAGCACAGATACGCAGTATTTT.

This chain joins TRBV14 and TRBJ2-1; 8 bases are shared with TRBD2. With 2 bases clipped from V and 0 bases from J, the junction kept 3 bases outside the gene matches. The germline gives CDR1 SGHDN, CDR2 FVKESK. The CDR3 loop spans 16 amino acids. This chain's CDR3 is CASSQIAGLSYNEQFF. CDR3 DNA: TGTGCCAGCAGCCAAATAGCGGGACTCTCCTACAATGAGCAGTTCTTC.

V and J are TRBV20-1 and TRBJ1-1; TRBD1 agrees at 9 bases. V gave up 6 bases and J gave up 1 base; unmatched junction bases: 3. The CDR3 spans 13 residues. CDR1 and CDR2 (germline): DFQATT, SNEGSKA (reference sequence). CDR3 loop: CSAIQGANTEAFF. The CDR3, as DNA: TGCAGTGCCATACAGGGGGCGAACACTGAAGCTTTCTTT.

The V and J genes are TRBV28 and TRBJ1-2; TRBD1 is a possible D gene (5 bases). Trimming shortened V by 5 bases and J by 4 bases, and 8 bases separated the two germline ends. Germline V lookup: CDR1 MDHEN, CDR2 SYDVKM. This CDR3 is 12 amino acids long. Written as DNA, the CDR3 is TGTGCCAGCAGTCAGGGTGTCTATGGCTACACCTTC. It is translated as CASSQGVYGYTF.

The genes are TRBV6-2 or TRBV6-3 and TRBJ1-2, with 8 bases matching TRBD1. V dropped 6 bases and J dropped 8; count of bases not matched to a gene: 5. CDR1 and CDR2 from the germline V gene are MNHEY and SVGEGT. There are 12 residues in the CDR3. The CDR3 here is CASRRTGYGYTF. CDR3 nucleotide sequence: TGTGCCAGCAGGAGGACAGGGTACGGCTACACCTTC.

The chain recombines TRBV9 with TRBJ2-2, with D perhaps matching TRBD2 (5 bases). The CDR3 has 16 amino acids. CDR1 and CDR2 (germline): SGDLS, YYNGEE. V was cut by 6 bases and J by 0 bases, with 15 bases left in between. CDR3 amino acids: CASNLTPEANTGELFF. In DNA form, the CDR3 reads TGTGCCAGCAATCTTACCCCGGAGGCGAACACCGGGGAGCTGTTTTTT.

The J gene is TRBJ1-5, the V gene TRBV12-3 or TRBV12-4; perhaps TRBD1 as D (5 bases). The CDR3 length is 14 residues. Trimming left V 6 bases short and J 5 bases short, with 14 bases between. The CDR3 coding sequence is TGTGCCAGCAGGCGGCAGGGAATGGATCAGCCCCAGCATTTT. It translates to CASRRQGMDQPQHF.

V gene TRBV3-1 combines with J gene TRBJ2-5; 11 nucleotides agree with TRBD2. Trimming took 0 bases from V and 7 from J; bases not matched to a gene: 4. CDR3 length: 15 residues. Germline lookup yields CDR1 LGHDT and CDR2 YNNKEL (reference sequence). DNA for the CDR3: TGTGCCAGCAGCCAAGATTACACTAGCGGGAGGACCCAGTACTTC. Its protein product is CASSQDYTSGRTQYF.

The rearrangement joins TRBV12-3 or TRBV12-4 to TRBJ2-1, with D possibly called TRBD1 or TRBD2 (6 bases each). The CDR3 totals 15 residues. V lost 5 bases and J lost 7, with 18 bases in between. DNA for the CDR3: TGTGCCAGCAGTCCCCGTGGGGGGCAGGCAAATGAGCAGTTCTTC. Protein: CASSPRGGQANEQFF.

The chain uses TRBV2 and TRBJ2-1; no firm D call. The V and J ends lost 5 bases and 5 bases respectively, with 10 bases between them. The CDR3 is 13 residues long. CDR1 SNHLY and CDR2 FYNNEI come from the germline V gene. CDR3 sequence: CASSISVNNEQFF. Written as DNA, the CDR3 is TGTGCCAGCAGTATTTCCGTAAACAATGAGCAGTTCTTC.

V usage is TRBV19 and J usage is TRBJ2-7; D gene unclear. The V end lost 7 bases, the J end lost 4 bases, and 17 bases lay between the germline ends. The CDR3 has 14 amino acids. Germline V CDR1 and CDR2: LNHDA, SQIVND (reference sequence). The CDR3 region is CASIRGSHPYEQYF. CDR3 DNA sequence: TGTGCCAGTATACGAGGAAGCCACCCATACGAGCAGTACTTC.

This chain joins TRBV20-1 and TRBJ2-3, with TRBD2 matching 10 bases. The CDR3 is 13 residues long. The germline gives CDR1 DFQATT, CDR2 SNEGSKA (reference sequence). After removal of 5 bases from V and 8 bases from J, the junction contained 7 bases not matched to a gene. The CDR3 loop reads CSAGLAVEGTQYF. CDR3 coding DNA: TGCAGTGCTGGACTAGCGGTAGAGGGTACGCAGTATTTT.

This clonotype has a single count. The chain links TRBV27 to TRBJ1-1, with a possible D match to TRBD1 (5 bases). This CDR3 has 14 amino acids. Trimming removed 6 bases at V and 7 bases at J, with 18 bases between. Germline V gives CDR1 MNHEY, CDR2 SMNVEV (reference sequence). CDR3: CASSRKGDSLEAFF. The CDR3 coding sequence is TGTGCCAGCAGCCGAAAGGGAGACAGTCTTGAAGCTTTCTTT.

As DNA, the CDR3 is TGTGCCAGCAGAAAGGGTGGGGGCCACGAGCAGTACTTC. This codes for CASRKGGGHEQYF. The chain employs TRBV2 and TRBJ2-7; D possibly corresponds to TRBD1 (6 bases). Germline V lookup: CDR1 SNHLY, CDR2 FYNNEI. V lost 6 bases and J 5 bases, leaving 14 bases between the germline ends. This CDR3 spans 13 amino acids. The full variable domain, in which reference TRBV2 and TRBJ2-7 provide the parts outside the CDR3, is EPEVTQTPSHQVTQMGQEVILRCVPISNHLYFYWYRQILGQKVEFLVSFYNNEISEKSEIFDDQFSVERPDGSNFTLKIRSTKLEDSAMYFCASRKGGGHEQYFGPGTRLTVT.

This rearrangement joins TRBV7-6 to TRBJ2-1; 7 bases fit TRBD2. V shed 4 bases, J shed 4 bases, and the junction held 7 bases outside the gene matches. Germline V gives CDR1 SGHVS, CDR2 FNYEAQ. The CDR3 length is 15 residues. The CDR3: CASSSLAREYNEQFF. CDR3 in DNA: TGTGCCAGCAGCTCCCTGGCGCGGGAGTACAATGAGCAGTTCTTC. The full variable domain, in which reference TRBV7-6 and TRBJ2-1 provide the parts outside the CDR3, is GAGVSQSPRYKVTKRGQDVALRCDPISGHVSLYWYRQALGQGPEFLTYFNYEAQQDKSGLPNDRFSAERPEGSISTLTIQRTEQRDSAMYRCASSSLAREYNEQFFGPGTRLTVL.

V and J are TRBV27 and TRBJ1-2, with 7 bases aligning to TRBD1. CDR3 length: 13 amino acids. V was pared by 7 bases and J by 4 bases, with 6 bases of the junction left unmatched. Germline-derived CDR1 and CDR2 are MNHEY and SMNVEV (reference sequence). Written as DNA, the CDR3 is TGTGCCAGCAAAGGGACAGAGGCCTATGGCTACACCTTC. It encodes CASKGTEAYGYTF.

The chain has TRBV18 and TRBJ1-1; D ambiguous. V was clipped by 5 bases and J by 1 base, with 14 bases between them. CDR3 length: 15 residues. The germline V gene has CDR1 KGHSH and CDR2 LQKENI. In DNA form, the CDR3 reads TGTGCCAGCTCATCCGACCCAAAACCGAACACTGAAGCTTTCTTT. Protein product: CASSSDPKPNTEAFF.

The V and J genes are TRBV29-1 and TRBJ1-5, with D perhaps matching TRBD1 (5 bases). The germline CDR1 and CDR2 sequences are SQVTM and ANQGSEA. The CDR3 runs 13 residues. The CDR3 DNA follows: TGCAGGATTTCAGGCAGGGTATATCAGCCCCAGCATTTT. The encoded protein is CRISGRVYQPQHF.

This clonotype was counted once. J is TRBJ1-2 and V is TRBV5-1; no reliable D call. Germline V gives CDR1 SGHRS, CDR2 YFSETQ. Deletions cut 4 bases from V and 6 bases from J, with 13 bases between. This CDR3 comprises 13 residues. CDR3 DNA sequence: TGCGCCAGCAGCCCTTCGCGGACTGATGGCTACACCTTC. Its translation is CASSPSRTDGYTF.

This clonotype was detected once. The V call is TRBV10-3, the J call TRBJ1-2; D is undetermined. V was clipped by 3 bases and J by 0 bases, with 11 bases between them. The germline V gene has CDR1 ENHRY and CDR2 SYGVKD. The CDR3 is 15 amino acids. Here the CDR3 reads CAISERRPANYGYTF. The DNA of the CDR3 is TGTGCCATCAGTGAACGGCGGCCAGCTAACTATGGCTACACCTTC.

The genes are TRBV7-9 and TRBJ1-1; D unclear. Trimming pared 5 bases from V and 6 bases from J, leaving 19 bases between. The CDR3 sequence is 15 residues long. Germline CDR1 SEHNR, CDR2 FQNEAQ (reference sequence). The CDR3, as DNA: TGTGCCAGCAGCCGGGCCGGGGATGTGGTCGCTGAAGCTTTCTTT. Translated: CASSRAGDVVAEAFF.

This rearrangement joins TRBV20-1 to TRBJ2-5; D may be TRBD2 (5 bases). This CDR3 comprises 13 residues. Germline V CDR1 and CDR2: DFQATT, SNEGSKA (reference sequence). V gave up 2 bases and J gave up 0 bases, with 7 bases separating them. The CDR3 spells CSARWENQETQYF. CDR3 in DNA: TGCAGTGCTAGATGGGAGAACCAAGAGACCCAGTACTTC.

The V call is TRBV24-1, the J call TRBJ1-2; D remains ambiguous. Germline V gene lookup returns CDR1 KGHDR and CDR2 SFDVKD. This CDR3 comprises 13 residues. Trimming shortened V by 3 bases and J by 8 bases, and 12 bases separated the two germline ends. The CDR3 nucleotides are TGTGCCACCAGTGATACCCCTGGGAGAGGCTACACCTTC. This codes for CATSDTPGRGYTF.

The chain recombines TRBV18 with TRBJ1-2; D not resolved. This CDR3 contains 15 residues. CDR1 and CDR2 (germline): KGHSH, LQKENI. The V and J ends lost 6 bases and 3 bases respectively, with 17 bases between them. DNA of the CDR3: TGTGCCAGCTCCCCGACCGGTGGGGAAGACTATGGCTACACCTTC. It yields the protein CASSPTGGEDYGYTF.

The sample holds one count of this clonotype. The chain couples TRBV5-1 to TRBJ1-2; no reliable D call. V dropped 0 bases and J dropped 3 bases, with 9 bases sitting between them. The CDR3 runs 14 residues. The germline V gene encodes CDR1 SGHRS and CDR2 YFSETQ. The CDR3 DNA reads as TGCGCCAGCAGCTTGGGCTATGGGGACTATGGCTACACCTTC. This gives the protein CASSLGYGDYGYTF.

V is TRBV3-1 and J is TRBJ2-7; D may be TRBD1 (6 bases). Deletions cut 4 bases from V and 0 bases from J, with 10 bases between. CDR3 length: 14 amino acids. In germline, CDR1 is LGHDT, CDR2 YNNKEL (reference sequence). The CDR3 here is CASSRDTVSYEQYF. The CDR3 DNA sequence: TGTGCCAGCAGCCGGGACACCGTCTCCTACGAGCAGTACTTC.

The V and J genes are TRBV18 and TRBJ1-2; 7 bases line up with TRBD1. The ends lost 0 bases at V and 3 bases at J; junction bases unmatched: 7. The CDR3 contains 16 residues. Germline V gives CDR1 KGHSH, CDR2 LQKENI. CDR3 sequence (DNA): TGTGCCAGCTCACCACCGTCTAGCAGGGGGTACTATGGCTACACCTTC. Translating it yields CASSPPSSRGYYGYTF.

The chain couples TRBV12-3 or TRBV12-4 to TRBJ2-1; 7 bases fit TRBD1. Unmatched junction bases numbered 9, after V lost 5 bases and J lost 5 bases. The CDR3 consists of 15 residues. CDR3 residues: CASSLRQGEDNEQFF. Here the CDR3 DNA reads TGTGCCAGCAGTCTGAGACAGGGAGAGGACAATGAGCAGTTCTTC.